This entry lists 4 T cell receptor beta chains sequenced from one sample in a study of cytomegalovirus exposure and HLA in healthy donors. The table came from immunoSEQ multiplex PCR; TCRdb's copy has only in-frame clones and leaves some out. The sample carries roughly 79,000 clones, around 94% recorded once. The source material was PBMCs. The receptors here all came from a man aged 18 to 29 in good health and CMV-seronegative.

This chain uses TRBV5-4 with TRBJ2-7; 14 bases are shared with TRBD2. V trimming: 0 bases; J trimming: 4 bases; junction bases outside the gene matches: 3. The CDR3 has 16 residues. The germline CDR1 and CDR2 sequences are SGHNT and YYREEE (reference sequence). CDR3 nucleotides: TGTGCCAGCAGCTTGGAGGGACTAGCGGGAGTATACGAGCAGTACTTC. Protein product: CASSLEGLAGVYEQYF.

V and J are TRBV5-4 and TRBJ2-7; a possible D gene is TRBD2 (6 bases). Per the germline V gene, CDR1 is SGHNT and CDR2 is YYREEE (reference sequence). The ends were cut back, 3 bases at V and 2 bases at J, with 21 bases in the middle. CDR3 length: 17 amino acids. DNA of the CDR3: TGTGCCAGCAGCTCATGGCCGCGGGCGGGGTTCCCCTACGAGCAGTACTTC. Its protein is CASSSWPRAGFPYEQYF. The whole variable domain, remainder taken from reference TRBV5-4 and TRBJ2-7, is ETGVTQSPTHLIKTRGQQVTLRCSSQSGHNTVSWYQQALGQGPQFIFQYYREEENGRGNFPPRFSGLQFPNYSSELNVNALELDDSALYLCASSSWPRAGFPYEQYFGPGTRLTVT.

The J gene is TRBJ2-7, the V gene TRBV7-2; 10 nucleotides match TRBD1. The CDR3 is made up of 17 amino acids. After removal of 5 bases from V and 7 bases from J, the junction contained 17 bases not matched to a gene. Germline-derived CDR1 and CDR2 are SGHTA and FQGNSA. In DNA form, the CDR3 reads TGTGCCAGCAGCCACTGGGGCGGGACAGGGGAGCTATATGAGCAGTACTTC. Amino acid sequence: CASSHWGGTGELYEQYF.

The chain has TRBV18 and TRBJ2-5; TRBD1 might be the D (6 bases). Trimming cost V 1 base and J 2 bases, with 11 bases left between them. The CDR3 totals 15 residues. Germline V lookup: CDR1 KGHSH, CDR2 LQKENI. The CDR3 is CASSPRPGQQETQYF. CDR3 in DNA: TGTGCCAGCTCACCACGCCCGGGACAACAAGAGACCCAGTACTTC.